Listed below are T cell receptor beta chains from one sample, sequenced in a study of early T cells in non-severe SARS-CoV-2 infection. MiXCR was run by TCRdb on the 5' RACE reads, yielding one entry per CDR3 protein. The table has 98,000 or so distinct CDR3 sequences, 12% seen once; the top ten hold approximately 3.1%. Sequenced material: whole blood. Receptor source: an adult who was a healthcare worker with PCR-confirmed SARS-CoV-2 infection or an uninfected control (not recorded which). Each CDR3 is given with its conserved first and last residue. A D gene is named only where the DNA matches it firmly. Clone size appears in some rows only: once, few, many, or a class for an expanded clone.

V: TRBV20-1
D: -
size: -
J: TRBJ2-1
CDR3: CSARNPGRNPNEQFF
DNA: TGCAGTGCTAGAAATCCGGGACGAAACCCCAATGAGCAGTTCTTC

V: TRBV7-3
D: -
size: -
J: TRBJ2-1
CDR3: CASSPLGGEQFF
DNA: TGTGCCAGCAGCCCGTTGGGGGGTGAGCAGTTCTTC

V: TRBV19
D: TRBD2
size: -
J: TRBJ2-1
CDR3: CASSLLAGGPGEQFF
DNA: TGTGCCAGTAGTCTACTAGCGGGGGGGCCTGGTGAGCAGTTCTTC

V: TRBV29-1
D: -
size: few
J: TRBJ2-7
CDR3: CSVRPGPEEQYF
DNA: TGCAGCGTACGGCCGGGACCAGAAGAGCAGTACTTC

V: TRBV7-3
D: TRBD2
size: -
J: TRBJ2-3
CDR3: CASSALAGRTDTQYF
DNA: TGTGCCAGCAGCGCACTAGCGGGGCGCACAGATACGCAGTATTTT

V: TRBV7-9
D: -
size: -
J: TRBJ2-3
CDR3: CASSPWDPTADTQYF
DNA: TGTGCCAGCAGCCCCTGGGACCCCACAGCAGATACGCAGTATTTT

V: TRBV3-1
D: -
size: few
J: TRBJ2-2
CDR3: CASSQDHDKTGELFF
DNA: TGTGCCAGCAGCCAAGACCACGACAAAACCGGGGAGCTGTTTTTT

V: TRBV12-5
D: TRBD1
size: -
J: TRBJ1-1
CDR3: CASGPDRAWNTEAFF
DNA: TGTGCTAGTGGTCCTGACAGGGCTTGGAACACTGAAGCTTTCTTT

V: TRBV7-2
D: TRBD2
size: -
J: TRBJ2-3
CDR3: CASTWGWEGRGDTQYF
DNA: TGTGCCAGCACCTGGGGGTGGGAGGGCCGAGGAGATACGCAGTATTTT

V: TRBV11-2
D: TRBD2
size: -
J: TRBJ2-1
CDR3: CASSLVPAGGENEQFF
DNA: TGTGCCAGCAGCTTAGTTCCCGCGGGGGGCGAGAATGAGCAGTTCTTC

V: TRBV20-1
D: TRBD2
size: few
J: TRBJ2-7
CDR3: CSARVGTSVYEQYF
DNA: TGCAGTGCTAGAGTTGGGACTAGCGTCTACGAGCAGTACTTC

V: TRBV9
D: -
size: few
J: TRBJ2-1
CDR3: CASSVAGLGEQFF
DNA: TGTGCCAGCAGCGTAGCTGGTCTAGGGGAGCAGTTCTTC

V: TRBV4-1
D: -
size: many
J: TRBJ2-7
CDR3: CASSQSIGSREQYF
DNA: TGCGCCAGCAGCCAAAGTATCGGGTCGAGAGAGCAGTACTTC

V: TRBV11-2
D: -
size: many
J: TRBJ2-2
CDR3: CASSLRWTEAGELFF
DNA: TGTGCCAGCAGTCTTCGCTGGACGGAGGCCGGGGAGCTGTTTTTT

V: TRBV11-2
D: -
size: -
J: TRBJ2-7
CDR3: CASSLGRDNYEQYF
DNA: TGTGCCAGCAGCTTAGGAAGGGACAACTACGAGCAGTACTTC

V: TRBV7-9
D: -
size: many
J: TRBJ1-1
CDR3: CASSQGGFSRMNTEAFF
DNA: TGTGCCAGCAGCCAAGGGGGTTTTAGCAGAATGAACACTGAAGCTTTCTTT

V: TRBV9
D: -
size: -
J: TRBJ1-3
CDR3: CASSVLPGASGNTIYF
DNA: TGTGCCAGCAGCGTACTTCCAGGGGCCTCTGGAAACACCATATATTTT

V: TRBV20-1
D: -
size: many
J: TRBJ1-1
CDR3: CSARGLTVMNTEAFF
DNA: TGCAGTGCTAGGGGACTTACAGTTATGAACACTGAAGCTTTCTTT

V: TRBV29-1
D: -
size: -
J: TRBJ2-5
CDR3: CSVETDSQETQYF
DNA: TGCAGCGTAGAGACAGACAGCCAAGAGACCCAGTACTTC

V: TRBV19
D: TRBD1
size: -
J: TRBJ2-7
CDR3: CASSGRQGSNEQYF
DNA: TGTGCCAGTAGCGGGCGACAGGGGTCCAACGAGCAGTACTTC

V: TRBV7-2
D: -
size: many
J: TRBJ1-5
CDR3: CASSLNPNQPQHF
DNA: TGTGCCAGCAGCTTAAATCCCAATCAGCCCCAGCATTTT

V: TRBV3-1
D: TRBD2
size: -
J: TRBJ2-3
CDR3: CASSLSTSGPTDTQYF
DNA: TGTGCCAGCAGCCTCTCGACTAGCGGCCCCACAGATACGCAGTATTTT

V: TRBV7-9
D: TRBD1
size: many
J: TRBJ1-2
CDR3: CASSPYGTGVDYGYTF
DNA: TGTGCCAGCAGCCCATACGGGACAGGGGTCGACTATGGCTACACCTTC

V: TRBV11-2
D: TRBD2
size: -
J: TRBJ2-3
CDR3: CASSFLAGDLTDTQYF
DNA: TGTGCCAGCAGCTTTCTAGCGGGGGACCTCACAGATACGCAGTATTTT

V: TRBV24-1
D: TRBD1
size: many
J: TRBJ1-5
CDR3: CATRTGDQPQHF
DNA: TGTGCCACCAGGACAGGGGATCAGCCCCAGCATTTT

V: TRBV7-3
D: TRBD2
size: many
J: TRBJ2-3
CDR3: CASSTSSGGTDTQYF
DNA: TGTGCCAGCAGCACCTCTAGCGGGGGCACAGATACGCAGTATTTT

V: TRBV30
D: -
size: -
J: TRBJ2-7
CDR3: CAWSPEVTKEQYF
DNA: TGTGCCTGGAGCCCCGAGGTGACAAAGGAGCAGTACTTC

V: TRBV20-1
D: TRBD2
size: -
J: TRBJ2-7
CDR3: CSAASGGSREQYF
DNA: TGCAGTGCTGCCTCGGGAGGATCCCGCGAGCAGTACTTC